Shown below are 7 T cell receptor beta chains from a single sample sequenced in a study of shared clonotypes between healthy human individuals. The repertoire was sequenced with immunoSEQ multiplex PCR; TCRdb's copy has only in-frame clones and lacks some. This table has roughly 1.5 million clones, approximately 98% appearing once. Specimen: naive CD4+ T cells sorted from blood. Regarding subset: CD45RA+ positively selected. These receptors originate from a young man in good health.

The gene calls are TRBV28 and TRBJ1-5; unclear D gene. The V gene's germline CDR1 is MDHEN and CDR2 SYDVKM. With 7 bases removed from V and 9 bases from J, the gap between germline ends came to 10 bases. This CDR3 is 11 amino acids long. The CDR3 DNA reads as TGTGCCAGCACGTCCGGCGGGCCCCAGCATTTT. Translated: CASTSGGPQHF.

The rearrangement joins TRBV6-1 to TRBJ2-1; a weak D match, TRBD2 (5 bases). This CDR3 region has 15 residues. Per the germline V gene, CDR1 is MNHNS and CDR2 is SASEGT. Trimming removed 7 bases from V and 5 bases from J, with 18 bases in between. CDR3 protein: CASITLAARDNEQFF. The CDR3 DNA sequence: TGTGCCAGCATCACCCTAGCTGCTCGGGACAATGAGCAGTTCTTC.

The gene calls are TRBV5-1 and TRBJ2-1, with 10 bases matching TRBD2. V was pared by 1 base and J by 1 base, with 2 bases of the junction left unmatched. The CDR3 sequence is 16 residues long. Germline lookup yields CDR1 SGHRS and CDR2 YFSETQ. CDR3 nucleotides: TGCGCCAGCAGCTTGTCTAGCGGGGGATCCTACAATGAGCAGTTCTTC. Amino acid sequence: CASSLSSGGSYNEQFF.

The chain joins TRBV5-1 to TRBJ2-1; D ambiguous. Germline lookup yields CDR1 SGHRS and CDR2 YFSETQ. The CDR3 length is 12 residues. Trimming shortened V by 2 bases and J by 8 bases, and 8 bases separated the two germline ends. The CDR3 reads CASSFAWDEQFF. CDR3 sequence (DNA): TGCGCCAGCAGCTTCGCGTGGGATGAGCAGTTCTTC. Full variable domain (rest looked up from reference TRBV5-1 and TRBJ2-1): KAGVTQTPRYLIKTRGQQVTLSCSPISGHRSVSWYQQTPGQGLQFLFEYFSETQRNKGNFPGRFSGRQFSNSRSEMNVSTLELGDSALYLCASSFAWDEQFFGPGTRLTVL.

The CDR3 coding sequence is TGTGCCACCAGCAGAGATCGGGGAGCGGGAGCGAGCTCCTACGAGCAGTACTTC. Protein sequence: CATSRDRGAGASSYEQYF. The chain is built from TRBV15 and TRBJ2-7, with 8 bases identical to TRBD2. The germline V gene encodes CDR1 LNHNV and CDR2 YYDKDF (reference sequence). Losses at the gene ends were 0 bases for V and 0 bases for J; bases not matched to a gene: 10. CDR3 length: 18 residues.

The chain has TRBV19 and TRBJ2-7; no firm D call. With 3 bases removed from V and 2 bases from J, the gap between germline ends came to 11 bases. Per the germline V gene, CDR1 is LNHDA and CDR2 is SQIVND (reference sequence). The CDR3 contains 14 residues. The CDR3 DNA sequence: TGTGCCAGTAGTATCGGAAGAGGAGCCTACGAGCAGTACTTC. Translation gives CASSIGRGAYEQYF.

The chain joins TRBV15 to TRBJ2-3; 10 nucleotides match TRBD2. Germline V gene data show CDR1 as LNHNV and CDR2 as YYDKDF (reference sequence). The junction had 10 bases not matched to a gene; V was cut back by 8 bases and J by 2 bases. This CDR3 comprises 16 residues. The chain's CDR3 is CATGLPGLATTDTQYF. The CDR3 nucleotides read TGTGCCACCGGCTTACCGGGACTAGCGACCACAGATACGCAGTATTTT.